This T cell receptor (beta chain) was identified in a study of graft-versus-host responses after intestinal transplantation (dated by TCRdb to the early 2020s). Context from the whole study: The transplants that recipients got were multivisceral, liver-intestinal, or isolated intestinal. Anti-thymocyte globulin induction was given to all recipients, followed by maintenance tacrolimus and steroids for two to four years. After intestinal transplantation, graft-versus-host and host-versus-graft alloreactive T cell clones were followed in the graft, circulation and bone marrow using bulk TCR-beta CDR3 sequencing. To identify alloreactive clones, pre-transplant mixed lymphocyte reaction products were sequenced and then compared with unstimulated pre-transplant donor and recipient T cells. A cohort of 24 intestinal transplant recipients, including one retransplant, was enrolled, and 3 patients lacking pretransplant specimens were excluded. Donor T cell macrochimerism was defined as a peak of at least 4% donor T cells among recipient peripheral blood mononuclear cells. Rather than being sequenced by the commercial service, samples from a few later patients were sequenced in-house on an Illumina MiSeq and processed with MiXCR. What the research found in general, with its limitations: In patients with donor T cell macrochimerism, the allografts had high GvH to HvG T cell clonal ratios. Early after transplant, peak levels of circulating GvH clones were associated with declines in HvG clones. Conclusions were limited by the relatively low number and heterogeneity of intestinal transplant patients. GvH clones were detected in recipient bone marrow, and some of these GvH clones were observed earlier in ileal mucosa or blood, consistent with an intestinal mucosal origin.

Library preparation used the immunoSEQ multiplex PCR assay. For most patients, high-throughput TCR-beta CDR3 sequencing of genomic DNA was performed by Adaptive Biotechnologies. Per the authors' processing: Adaptive's ImmunoSEQ software supplied the TCR sequencing data for 18 patients, while MiXCR and VDJtools were used to process a few other patients. CDR3 nucleotide sequences shared between donor and recipient were removed because their origin could not be assigned. To count as alloreactive, a clone needed at least 2-fold expansion over unstimulated cells and a minimum CFSE-low frequency of 0.002% (template counts) or 0.001% (read counts). A clone was considered mappable if detected in the sequenced pre-transplant spleen, lymph node, or MLR CFSE-low populations of the donor or recipient. Cumulative frequency of alloreactive clones was calculated as a percentage of all sequences weighted by copy number. The immuneACCESS repertoire file appears here via TCRdb, limited to in-frame rearrangements. These files lack a portion of the clones; in checked studies, under half of the deficit traces to unresolved V genes, and the cause of the others is not known. Clone size and V and J calls were adopted from that table, with D and trimming inferred from the DNA. In this sample the table shows approximately 32,000 clones, more than 90% of which occur a single time. The ten most abundant clones make up about 0.76% of the sample.

Blood samples were collected up to 4 times in the first month after transplant and then at least monthly when available. With regard to this clone: The antigen it binds to is not known. No qualities accompany the bases; no much larger clone lies one base away.

V and J are truncated by 5 bases and 6 bases respectively, leaving an intervening sequence of 11 bases. The germline V gene gives CDR1 as MDHEN and CDR2 as SYDVKM. The CDR3 covers 12 residues, taking in both the cysteine and the phenylalanine. The entry retains the CDR3 DNA only, 36 bases that are in frame from base 1. The chain uses TRBV28 and TRBJ2-7; the D gene is perhaps TRBD2, on 5 matching bases. This receptor was obtained from a human patient who received an intestinal transplant, so some T cells may come from the graft donor. The source material was PBMCs, sampled 16 days after intestinal transplant. The nucleotide sequence is given as TGTGCCAGCAGTAGCCTAGCAGGCGAGCAGTACTTC. Translated, this is CASSSLAGEQYF.